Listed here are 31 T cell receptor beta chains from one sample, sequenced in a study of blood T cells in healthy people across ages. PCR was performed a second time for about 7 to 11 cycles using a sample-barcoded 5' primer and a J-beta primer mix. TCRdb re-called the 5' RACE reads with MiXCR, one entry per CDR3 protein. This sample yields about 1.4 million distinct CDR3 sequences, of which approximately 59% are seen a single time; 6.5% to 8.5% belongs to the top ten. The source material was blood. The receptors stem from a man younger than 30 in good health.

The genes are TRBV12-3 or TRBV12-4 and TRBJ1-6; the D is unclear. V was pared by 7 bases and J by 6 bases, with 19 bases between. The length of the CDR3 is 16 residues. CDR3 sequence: CASKPMLGMGNSPLHF. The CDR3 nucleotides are TGTGCCAGCAAACCCATGTTGGGTATGGGTAATTCACCCCTCCACTTT.

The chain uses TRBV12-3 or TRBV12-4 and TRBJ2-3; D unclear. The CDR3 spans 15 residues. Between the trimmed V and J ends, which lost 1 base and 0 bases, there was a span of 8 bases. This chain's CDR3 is CASSLETRSTDTQYF. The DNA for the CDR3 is TGTGCCAGCAGTTTAGAAACGCGGAGCACAGATACGCAGTATTTT.

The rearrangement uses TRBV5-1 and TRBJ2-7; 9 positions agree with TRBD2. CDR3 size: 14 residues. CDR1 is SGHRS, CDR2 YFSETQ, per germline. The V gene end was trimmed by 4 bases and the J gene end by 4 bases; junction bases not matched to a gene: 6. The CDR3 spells CASSAAGGSYEQYF. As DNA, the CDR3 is TGCGCCAGCAGCGCAGCGGGAGGATCTTACGAGCAGTACTTC.

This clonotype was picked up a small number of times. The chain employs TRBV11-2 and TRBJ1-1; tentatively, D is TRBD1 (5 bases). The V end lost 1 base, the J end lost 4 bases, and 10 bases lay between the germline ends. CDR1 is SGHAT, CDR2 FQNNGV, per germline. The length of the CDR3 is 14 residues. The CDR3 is CASSLVGASTEAFF. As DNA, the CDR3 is TGTGCCAGCAGCTTAGTAGGGGCCTCCACTGAAGCTTTCTTT.

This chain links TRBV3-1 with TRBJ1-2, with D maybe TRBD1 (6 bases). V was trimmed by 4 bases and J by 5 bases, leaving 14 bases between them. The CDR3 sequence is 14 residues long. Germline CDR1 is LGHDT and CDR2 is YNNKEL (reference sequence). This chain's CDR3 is CASSPENRAYGYTF. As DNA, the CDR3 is TGTGCCAGCAGCCCTGAGAACAGGGCATATGGCTACACCTTC.

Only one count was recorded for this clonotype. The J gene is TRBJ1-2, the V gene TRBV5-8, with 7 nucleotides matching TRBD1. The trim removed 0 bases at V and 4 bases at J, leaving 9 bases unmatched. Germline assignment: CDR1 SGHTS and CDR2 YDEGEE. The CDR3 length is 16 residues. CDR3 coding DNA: TGTGCCAGCAGCTTGGCCGTCGGGACAGTGGGCTATGGCTACACCTTC. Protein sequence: CASSLAVGTVGYGYTF.

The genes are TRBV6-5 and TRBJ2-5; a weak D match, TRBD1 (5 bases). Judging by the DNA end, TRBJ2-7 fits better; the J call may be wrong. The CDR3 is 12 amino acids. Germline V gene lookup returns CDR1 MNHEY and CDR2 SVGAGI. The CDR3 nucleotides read TGTGCCAGTTATTCGACAGTCTACGAGCAGTACTTC. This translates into CASYSTVYEQYF.

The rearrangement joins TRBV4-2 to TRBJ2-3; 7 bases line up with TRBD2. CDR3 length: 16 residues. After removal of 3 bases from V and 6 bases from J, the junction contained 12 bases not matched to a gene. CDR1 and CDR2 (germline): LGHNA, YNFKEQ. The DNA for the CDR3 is TGTGCCAGCAGCCATCGGGGGGAAACTAGGTACGATACGCAGTATTTT. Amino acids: CASSHRGETRYDTQYF.

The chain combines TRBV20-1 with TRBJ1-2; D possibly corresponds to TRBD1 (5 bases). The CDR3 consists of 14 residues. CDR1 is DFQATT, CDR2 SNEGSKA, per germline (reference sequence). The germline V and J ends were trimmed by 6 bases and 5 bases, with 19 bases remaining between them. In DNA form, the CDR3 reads TGCAGTGCCACCCCTTGGGGCGCGGGATATGGCTACACCTTC. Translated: CSATPWGAGYGYTF.

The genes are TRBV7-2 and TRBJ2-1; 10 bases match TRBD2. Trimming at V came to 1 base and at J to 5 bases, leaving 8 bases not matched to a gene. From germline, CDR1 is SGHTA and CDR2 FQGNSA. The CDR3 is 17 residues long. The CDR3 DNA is TGTGCCAGCAGCTTAGTAGCGGGGGGCCTTAAAGACAATGAGCAGTTCTTC. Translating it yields CASSLVAGGLKDNEQFF. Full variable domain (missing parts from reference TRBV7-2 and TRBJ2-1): GAGVSQSPSNKVTEKGKDVELRCDPISGHTALYWYRQSLGQGLEFLIYFQGNSAPDKSGLPSDRFSAERTGGSVSTLTIQRTQQEDSAVYLCASSLVAGGLKDNEQFFGPGTRLTVL.

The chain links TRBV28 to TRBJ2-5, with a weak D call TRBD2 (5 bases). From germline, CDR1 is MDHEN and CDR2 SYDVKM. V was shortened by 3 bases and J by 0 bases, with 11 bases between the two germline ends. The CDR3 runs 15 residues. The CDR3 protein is CASSLRLMYQETQYF. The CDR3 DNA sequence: TGTGCCAGCAGTTTGCGACTAATGTACCAAGAGACCCAGTACTTC.

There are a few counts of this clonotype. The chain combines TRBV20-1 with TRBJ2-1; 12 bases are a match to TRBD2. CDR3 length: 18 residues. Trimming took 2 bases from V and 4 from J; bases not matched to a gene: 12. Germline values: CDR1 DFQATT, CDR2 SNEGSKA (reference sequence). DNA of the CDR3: TGCAGTGCTAGATCCGGACTAGCGGGACCAGCGGATTACAATGAGCAGTTCTTC. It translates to CSARSGLAGPADYNEQFF.

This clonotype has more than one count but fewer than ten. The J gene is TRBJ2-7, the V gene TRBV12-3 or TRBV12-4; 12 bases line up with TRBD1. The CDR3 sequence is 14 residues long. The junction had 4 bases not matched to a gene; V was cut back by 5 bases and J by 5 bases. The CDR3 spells CASSPGQGADEQYF. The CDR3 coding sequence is TGTGCCAGCAGTCCGGGACAGGGGGCTGACGAGCAGTACTTC.

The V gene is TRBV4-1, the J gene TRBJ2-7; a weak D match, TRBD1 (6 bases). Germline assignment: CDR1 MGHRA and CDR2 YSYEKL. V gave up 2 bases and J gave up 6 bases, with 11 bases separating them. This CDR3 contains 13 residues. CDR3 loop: CASSQLDRPEQYF. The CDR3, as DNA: TGCGCCAGCAGCCAACTTGACAGGCCCGAGCAGTACTTC.

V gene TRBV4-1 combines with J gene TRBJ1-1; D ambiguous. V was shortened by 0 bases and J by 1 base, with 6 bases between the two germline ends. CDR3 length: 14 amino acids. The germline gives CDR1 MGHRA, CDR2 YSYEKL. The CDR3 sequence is CASSQDVENTEAFF. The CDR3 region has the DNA TGCGCCAGCAGCCAAGATGTTGAGAACACTGAAGCTTTCTTT.

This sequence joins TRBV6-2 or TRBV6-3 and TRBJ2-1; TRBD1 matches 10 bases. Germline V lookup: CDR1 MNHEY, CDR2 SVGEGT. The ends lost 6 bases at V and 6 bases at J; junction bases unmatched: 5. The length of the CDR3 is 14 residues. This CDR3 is CASRGTGEGNEQFF. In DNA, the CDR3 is TGTGCCAGCAGAGGGACAGGGGAAGGCAATGAGCAGTTCTTC.

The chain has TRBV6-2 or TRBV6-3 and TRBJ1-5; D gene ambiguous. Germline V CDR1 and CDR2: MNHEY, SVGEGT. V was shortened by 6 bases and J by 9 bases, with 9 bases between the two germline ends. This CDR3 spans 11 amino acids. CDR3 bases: TGTGCCAGCAGGGACGGCGGGCCCCAGCATTTT. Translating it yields CASRDGGPQHF.

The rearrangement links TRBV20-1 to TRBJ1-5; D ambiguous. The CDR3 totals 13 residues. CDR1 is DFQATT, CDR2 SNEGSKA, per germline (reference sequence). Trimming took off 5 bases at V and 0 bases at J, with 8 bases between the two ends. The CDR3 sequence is CSAQRHSNQPQHF. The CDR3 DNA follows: TGCAGTGCTCAGAGACATAGCAATCAGCCCCAGCATTTT.

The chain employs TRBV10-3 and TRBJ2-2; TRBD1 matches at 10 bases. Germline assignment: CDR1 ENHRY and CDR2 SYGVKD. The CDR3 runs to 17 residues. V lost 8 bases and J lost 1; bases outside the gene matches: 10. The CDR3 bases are TGTGCCATCGGGGGGACAGGGGCCAATTTGAACACCGGGGAGCTGTTTTTT. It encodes CAIGGTGANLNTGELFF.

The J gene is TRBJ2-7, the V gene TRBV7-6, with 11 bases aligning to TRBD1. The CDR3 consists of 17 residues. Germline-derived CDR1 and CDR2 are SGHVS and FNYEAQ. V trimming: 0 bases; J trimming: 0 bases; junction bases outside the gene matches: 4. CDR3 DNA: TGTGCCAGCAGCTTAGCACCGGGACAGGGGGGCTCCTACGAGCAGTACTTC. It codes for CASSLAPGQGGSYEQYF.

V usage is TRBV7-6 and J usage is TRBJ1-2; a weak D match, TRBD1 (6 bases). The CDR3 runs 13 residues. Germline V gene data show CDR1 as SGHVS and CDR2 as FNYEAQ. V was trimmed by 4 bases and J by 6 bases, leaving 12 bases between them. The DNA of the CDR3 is TGTGCCAGCAGCTCCGGACAGTACGATGGCTACACCTTC. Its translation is CASSSGQYDGYTF. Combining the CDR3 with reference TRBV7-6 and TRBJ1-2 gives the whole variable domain GAGVSQSPRYKVTKRGQDVALRCDPISGHVSLYWYRQALGQGPEFLTYFNYEAQQDKSGLPNDRFSAERPEGSISTLTIQRTEQRDSAMYRCASSSGQYDGYTFGSGTRLTVV.

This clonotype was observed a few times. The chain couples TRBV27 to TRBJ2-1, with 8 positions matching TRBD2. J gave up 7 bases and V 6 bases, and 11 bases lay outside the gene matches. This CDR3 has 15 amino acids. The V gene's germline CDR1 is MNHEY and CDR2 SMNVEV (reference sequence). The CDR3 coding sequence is TGTGCCAGCAGCCCCGGGCCCAGCGGGGGAAATGAGCAGTTCTTC. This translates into CASSPGPSGGNEQFF.

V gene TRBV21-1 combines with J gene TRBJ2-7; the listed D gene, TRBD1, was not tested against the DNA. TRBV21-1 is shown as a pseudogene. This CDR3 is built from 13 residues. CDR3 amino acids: CASSKASGREQYF. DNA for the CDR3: TGTGCCAGCAGCAAAGCCTCGGGACGCGAGCAGTACTTC.

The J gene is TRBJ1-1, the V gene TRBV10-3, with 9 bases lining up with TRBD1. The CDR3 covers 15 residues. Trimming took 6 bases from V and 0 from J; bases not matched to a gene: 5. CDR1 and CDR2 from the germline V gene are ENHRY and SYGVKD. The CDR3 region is CAIRADRGVNTEAFF. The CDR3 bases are TGTGCCATCAGGGCCGACAGGGGGGTGAACACTGAAGCTTTCTTT.

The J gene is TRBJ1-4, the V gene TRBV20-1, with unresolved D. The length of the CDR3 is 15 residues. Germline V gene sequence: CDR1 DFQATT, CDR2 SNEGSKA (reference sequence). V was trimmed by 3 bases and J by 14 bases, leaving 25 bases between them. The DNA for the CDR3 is TGCAGTGCTAGGGAGGAGGTAACGAAGGGAGCTACGCTGTTTTTT. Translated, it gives CSAREEVTKGATLFF.

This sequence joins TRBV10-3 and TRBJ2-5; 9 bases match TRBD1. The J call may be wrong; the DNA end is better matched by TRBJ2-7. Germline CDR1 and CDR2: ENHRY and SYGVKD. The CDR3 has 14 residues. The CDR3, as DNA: TGTGCCATCAGTCGCCGGGACAGGGACGACGAGCAGTACTTC. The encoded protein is CAISRRDRDDEQYF.

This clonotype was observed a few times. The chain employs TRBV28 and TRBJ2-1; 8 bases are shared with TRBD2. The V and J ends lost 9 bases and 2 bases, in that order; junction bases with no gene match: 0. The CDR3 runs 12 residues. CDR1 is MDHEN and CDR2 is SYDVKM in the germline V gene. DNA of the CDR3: TGTGCCAGTAGCGGGACCTACAATGAGCAGTTCTTC. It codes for CASSGTYNEQFF. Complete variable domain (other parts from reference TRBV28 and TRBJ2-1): DVKVTQSSRYLVKRTGEKVFLECVQDMDHENMFWYRQDPGLGLRLIYFSYDVKMKEKGDIPEGYSVSREKKERFSLILESASTNQTSMYLCASSGTYNEQFFGPGTRLTVL.

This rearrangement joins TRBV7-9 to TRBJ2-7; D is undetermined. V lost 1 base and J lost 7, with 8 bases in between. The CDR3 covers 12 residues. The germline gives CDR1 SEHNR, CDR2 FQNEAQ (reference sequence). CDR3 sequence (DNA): TGTGCCAGCAGCTTAGAACTGACGGAGCAGTACTTC. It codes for CASSLELTEQYF.

CDR3 residues: CASSKVQGAGNEQFF. The CDR3 DNA reads as TGTGCCAGCAGTAAAGTCCAGGGGGCTGGAAATGAGCAGTTCTTC. The rearrangement links TRBV25-1 to TRBJ2-1, with 8 nucleotides matching TRBD1. Looked up from germline, CDR1 is MGHDK and CDR2 is SYGVNS. The CDR3 is 15 amino acids. The V segment lost 5 bases and the J segment 7 bases; nucleotides outside the gene matches: 10.

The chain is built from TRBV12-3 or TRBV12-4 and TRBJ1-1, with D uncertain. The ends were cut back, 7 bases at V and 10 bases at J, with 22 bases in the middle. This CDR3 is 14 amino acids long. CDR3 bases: TGTGCCAGCACCCCCCCGGGCCCTGTAACAGCAGCTTTCTTT. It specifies CASTPPGPVTAAFF.

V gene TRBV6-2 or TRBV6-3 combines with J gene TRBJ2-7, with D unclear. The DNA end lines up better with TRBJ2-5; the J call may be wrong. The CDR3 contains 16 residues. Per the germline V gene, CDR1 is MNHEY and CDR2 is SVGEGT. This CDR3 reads CASSYFPRSDMETQYF. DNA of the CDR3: TGTGCCAGCAGTTACTTCCCCAGGTCGGATATGGAGACCCAGTACTTC.